This TCR beta chain was obtained from a study of T-cell memory formation after mild COVID-19. Overall study context: Largely donor-specific TCR clusters were found.

Broader study findings: Most CD4+ clones that shrank were in CM and EM, while CD8+ ones turned up in EMRA.

TCRdb re-called the 5' RACE reads through MiXCR, storing one row per CDR3 protein. The table lists about 84,000 distinct CDR3 sequences, around 13% of them singletons. This clonotype was seen more than once but under ten times. The target antigen is unknown. The CDR3 contains 13 residues. V lost 11 bases, J lost 4 bases, and 8 bases stayed unmatched. The chain carries TRBV12-3 or TRBV12-4 and TRBJ2-1; 7 nucleotides align to TRBD1. Input material: PBMCs or a T cell subset sorted from them (not recorded which). The sequence derives from an adult woman who had mild COVID-19 (a few samples of this study predate the infection). Cell type and time point are not known. CDR3 DNA sequence: TGTGCCGCACCGGGACAGCTTTACAATGAGCAGTTCTTC. It encodes CAAPGQLYNEQFF.